This T cell receptor (beta chain) was sequenced during a study of OX40 agonist ivuxolimab in advanced cancers. Study-level information: In three patients, partial responses were observed, one with hepatocellular carcinoma and two with cutaneous melanoma.

The assay was immunoSEQ multiplex PCR, and TCRdb's table has in-frame clones only and misses some. The sample lists about 62,000 clones, 85% seen once, with more than 3% in the top ten. The sample consisted of CD4+ or CD8+ T cells sorted from blood, taken in a trial of the OX40 agonist ivuxolimab. The source is an adult with an advanced solid tumor such as melanoma, head and neck, liver or kidney cancer.

CDR3 nucleotides: TGTGCCAGTAGTATCGAGAACACCGGGGAGCTGTTTTTT. It translates to CASSIENTGELFF. The chain combines TRBV19 with TRBJ2-2; D uncertain. CDR1 and CDR2 (germline): LNHDA, SQIVND (reference sequence). CDR3 length equals 13 residues. Trimming pared 3 bases from V and 1 base from J, leaving 3 bases between.